A selection of T cell receptor beta chains follows, all from one sample in a study of blood T cell repertoires in COVID-19. Clones were sequenced by immunoSEQ multiplex PCR, and TCRdb holds only the in-frame ones, with some missing. The sample includes about 310,000 clones, around 90% seen only once; the top ten take roughly 2.3%. The source material was peripheral blood. The receptors stem from a man in his late teens or twenties with active or convalescent COVID-19. The CDR3 runs from the conserved cysteine through the conserved F or W. A D gene is named only where the DNA matches it firmly. Rows give clone size only sometimes, using once, few, many, or a class for an expanded clone.

cdr3_nt: TGTGCCAGCAGCCTTCGGGTGGGTAGCGCAGATACGCAGTATTTT; cdr3_aa: CASSLRVGSADTQYF; j_call: TRBJ2-3; clone_size: once; v_call: TRBV3-1/TRBV3-2; d_call: NA
cdr3_nt: TGTGCCAGCTCCCGACAGGGCTATGGCTACACCTTC; cdr3_aa: CASSRQGYGYTF; j_call: TRBJ1-2; clone_size: NA; v_call: TRBV28; d_call: TRBD1
cdr3_nt: TGTGCCAGCTCTTCCGAGGACAGGGGATTTGCTTCCCCCCTCCACTTT; cdr3_aa: CASSSEDRGFASPLHF; j_call: TRBJ1-6; clone_size: NA; v_call: TRBV28; d_call: TRBD1
cdr3_nt: TGTGCGACGGAAGGGGGAGCCCTTCAGAACACCGGGGAGCTGTTTTTT; cdr3_aa: CATEGGALQNTGELFF; j_call: TRBJ2-2; clone_size: NA; v_call: TRBV10-3; d_call: NA
cdr3_nt: TGTGCCATCAGTGTGACAGAAGCGAACACCGGGGAGCTGTTTTTT; cdr3_aa: CAISVTEANTGELFF; j_call: TRBJ2-2; clone_size: NA; v_call: TRBV10-3; d_call: NA
cdr3_nt: TGTGCCAGCAGTGACTCAGGGGGAGAGCAGTTCTTC; cdr3_aa: CASSDSGGEQFF; j_call: TRBJ2-1; clone_size: once; v_call: TRBV6-4; d_call: NA
cdr3_nt: TGTGCCAGCTCACCACCTCGCGGGAGGGTCCAAGAGACCCAGTACTTC; cdr3_aa: CASSPPRGRVQETQYF; j_call: TRBJ2-5; clone_size: NA; v_call: TRBV18; d_call: TRBD2
cdr3_nt: TGTGCCAGCAGTGAAGCAGCTTCCCTCGAGCAGTACTTC; cdr3_aa: CASSEAASLEQYF; j_call: TRBJ2-7; clone_size: NA; v_call: TRBV2; d_call: NA
cdr3_nt: TGTGCCAGCAGTATGCGGACTATGATAGCTTTCTTT; cdr3_aa: CASSMRTMIAFF; j_call: TRBJ1-1; clone_size: NA; v_call: TRBV12-3/TRBV12-4; d_call: NA
cdr3_nt: TGTGCCAGCAGCCCAGGACAGGGAGTGCCAGATACGCAGTATTTT; cdr3_aa: CASSPGQGVPDTQYF; j_call: TRBJ2-3; clone_size: NA; v_call: TRBV7-9; d_call: TRBD1
cdr3_nt: TGTGCCATCAGTGATAGGGGGAACACTGAAGCTTTCTTT; cdr3_aa: CAISDRGNTEAFF; j_call: TRBJ1-1; clone_size: few; v_call: TRBV10-3; d_call: NA
cdr3_nt: TGTGCCAGCAGCAACAGACAGGGTTTAACAGATACGCAGTATTTT; cdr3_aa: CASSNRQGLTDTQYF; j_call: TRBJ2-3; clone_size: NA; v_call: TRBV6-2/TRBV6-3; d_call: TRBD1
cdr3_nt: TGTGCCAGCTCACCCCGGCAGGGGGCCTACGAGCAGTACTTC; cdr3_aa: CASSPRQGAYEQYF; j_call: TRBJ2-7; clone_size: NA; v_call: TRBV18; d_call: TRBD1
cdr3_nt: TGTGCCAGCAGAACCGACAGGCTCACAGATACGCAGTATTTT; cdr3_aa: CASRTDRLTDTQYF; j_call: TRBJ2-3; clone_size: few; v_call: TRBV2; d_call: NA
cdr3_nt: TGCGCCAGCAGTGTTGCTAGCGGCAACAATGAGCAGTTCTTC; cdr3_aa: CASSVASGNNEQFF; j_call: TRBJ2-1; clone_size: once; v_call: TRBV10-2; d_call: TRBD2
cdr3_nt: TGTGCCACCTCGGACAGCACCTACGAGCAGTACTTC; cdr3_aa: CATSDSTYEQYF; j_call: TRBJ2-7; clone_size: NA; v_call: TRBV10-3; d_call: NA
cdr3_nt: TGTGCCAGCAGCGCCAGACAGGGCTATGGCTACACCTTC; cdr3_aa: CASSARQGYGYTF; j_call: TRBJ1-2; clone_size: NA; v_call: TRBV7-2; d_call: TRBD1
cdr3_nt: TGTGCCAGCCGGGGTTACATGAACACTGAAGCTTTCTTT; cdr3_aa: CASRGYMNTEAFF; j_call: TRBJ1-1; clone_size: NA; v_call: TRBV19; d_call: NA
cdr3_nt: TGTGCCAGCAGCATTTCCGGGACAACTGGGGCCAACGTCCTGACTTTC; cdr3_aa: CASSISGTTGANVLTF; j_call: TRBJ2-6; clone_size: NA; v_call: TRBV5-8; d_call: NA
cdr3_nt: TGTGCCAGCAGCTCAACCGGGACAGCTGGAAACACCATATATTTT; cdr3_aa: CASSSTGTAGNTIYF; j_call: TRBJ1-3; clone_size: NA; v_call: TRBV7-9; d_call: TRBD1
cdr3_nt: TGTGCCAGCAGCGTGGGGGGACAGGGTGGGACTGAAGCTTTCTTT; cdr3_aa: CASSVGGQGGTEAFF; j_call: TRBJ1-1; clone_size: NA; v_call: TRBV9; d_call: TRBD1
cdr3_nt: TGTGCCAGCTCACCGGCCCCGTACCAAGAGACCCAGTACTTC; cdr3_aa: CASSPAPYQETQYF; j_call: TRBJ2-5; clone_size: NA; v_call: TRBV18; d_call: NA
cdr3_nt: TGCGCCAGCAGCGATGGACAGGGGAGCCAAGAGACCCAGTACTTC; cdr3_aa: CASSDGQGSQETQYF; j_call: TRBJ2-5; clone_size: NA; v_call: TRBV5-1; d_call: TRBD1
cdr3_nt: TGTGCCAGTAGTATAGAGGGGGGGGTAATCAATCAGCCCCAGCATTTT; cdr3_aa: CASSIEGGVINQPQHF; j_call: TRBJ1-5; clone_size: NA; v_call: TRBV19; d_call: NA
cdr3_nt: TGTGCCAGCAGCTTAGCAGGGAATCAGCCCCAGCATTTT; cdr3_aa: CASSLAGNQPQHF; j_call: TRBJ1-5; clone_size: NA; v_call: TRBV11-2; d_call: NA
cdr3_nt: TGTGCCAGCAAAGGAGACACTAGCTATGGCTACACCTTC; cdr3_aa: CASKGDTSYGYTF; j_call: TRBJ1-2; clone_size: NA; v_call: TRBV2; d_call: NA
cdr3_nt: TGTGCCAGTAGTCCGTCAGCGGACAATTCACCCCTCCACTTT; cdr3_aa: CASSPSADNSPLHF; j_call: TRBJ1-6; clone_size: NA; v_call: TRBV19; d_call: NA
cdr3_nt: TGTGCCAGCAGCGTAGCTTCAGGGATGAACACTGAAGCTTTCTTT; cdr3_aa: CASSVASGMNTEAFF; j_call: TRBJ1-1; clone_size: NA; v_call: TRBV9; d_call: NA
cdr3_nt: TGTGCCAGCAGTCTAGCGGGGACGTACAATGAGCAGTTCTTC; cdr3_aa: CASSLAGTYNEQFF; j_call: TRBJ2-1; clone_size: NA; v_call: TRBV28; d_call: TRBD2
cdr3_nt: TGCGCCAGCGCCTTCTGGGGGACAGGAAAGGGCTACACCTTC; cdr3_aa: CASAFWGTGKGYTF; j_call: TRBJ1-2; clone_size: NA; v_call: TRBV4-1; d_call: TRBD1
cdr3_nt: TGTGCCAGCAGTCTAACTACTAGCGGGGGGAGCTATGAGCAGTTCTTC; cdr3_aa: CASSLTTSGGSYEQFF; j_call: TRBJ2-1; clone_size: NA; v_call: TRBV27; d_call: TRBD2
cdr3_nt: TGTGCCAGCAGCTTAGTAGAGAGGGTAGGGAACACTGAAGCTTTCTTT; cdr3_aa: CASSLVERVGNTEAFF; j_call: TRBJ1-1; clone_size: NA; v_call: TRBV7-9; d_call: NA
cdr3_nt: TGTGCCAGCAGCGGAAGACAGTTTAACTATGGCTACACCTTC; cdr3_aa: CASSGRQFNYGYTF; j_call: TRBJ1-2; clone_size: NA; v_call: TRBV9; d_call: NA
cdr3_nt: TGTGCCAGCAGCAAGCGGGGGAACAATGAGCAGTTCTTC; cdr3_aa: CASSKRGNNEQFF; j_call: TRBJ2-1; clone_size: NA; v_call: TRBV9; d_call: TRBD2
cdr3_nt: TGTGCCACCAGTGATCCCACTCGGGACAACCAAGAGACCCAGTACTTC; cdr3_aa: CATSDPTRDNQETQYF; j_call: TRBJ2-5; clone_size: NA; v_call: TRBV24-1; d_call: NA
cdr3_nt: TGTGCCAGCAGTTACTCGAGTTTACATAATTCACCCCTCCACTTT; cdr3_aa: CASSYSSLHNSPLHF; j_call: TRBJ1-6; clone_size: NA; v_call: TRBV6-5; d_call: NA
cdr3_nt: TGTGCCAGCAGGCTCGGGGGTTCGTACGAGCAGTACTTC; cdr3_aa: CASRLGGSYEQYF; j_call: TRBJ2-7; clone_size: NA; v_call: TRBV7-2; d_call: NA
cdr3_nt: TGTGCCAGTAGCAAAGCTAAAATTAGCGGGGCCAAGGTCTATGAGCAGTTCTTC; cdr3_aa: CASSKAKISGAKVYEQFF; j_call: TRBJ2-1; clone_size: NA; v_call: TRBV19; d_call: TRBD2
cdr3_nt: TGTGCCAGCAGCTTATCTGGCGGGAGGGGCAATGAGCAGTTCTTC; cdr3_aa: CASSLSGGRGNEQFF; j_call: TRBJ2-1; clone_size: NA; v_call: TRBV7-9; d_call: TRBD2
cdr3_nt: TGTGCCAGCAGCTTAGAGACTTTTGAGGCGGAAGCTTTCTTT; cdr3_aa: CASSLETFEAEAFF; j_call: TRBJ1-1; clone_size: NA; v_call: TRBV11-3; d_call: NA
cdr3_nt: TGCAGTGCTAGTCAGGGAAATCAGCCCCAGCATTTT; cdr3_aa: CSASQGNQPQHF; j_call: TRBJ1-5; clone_size: NA; v_call: TRBV20-1; d_call: NA
cdr3_nt: TGTGCCAGCAGCCAAAGGATGAGTTTTGCGGGGGGGCCGGTCCAAGAGACCCAGTACTTC; cdr3_aa: CASSQRMSFAGGPVQETQYF; j_call: TRBJ2-5; clone_size: NA; v_call: TRBV4-2; d_call: TRBD2
cdr3_nt: TGCGCCAGCAGCCCAGCGGCACACAATGAGCAGTTCTTC; cdr3_aa: CASSPAAHNEQFF; j_call: TRBJ2-1; clone_size: NA; v_call: TRBV5-1; d_call: NA
cdr3_nt: TGTGCCAGCAGTTACACAGACAGCAATGGCTACACCTTC; cdr3_aa: CASSYTDSNGYTF; j_call: TRBJ1-2; clone_size: NA; v_call: TRBV6-6; d_call: NA
cdr3_nt: TGTGCCAGCAGCTTGGACACTAATCAGCCCCAGCATTTT; cdr3_aa: CASSLDTNQPQHF; j_call: TRBJ1-5; clone_size: NA; v_call: TRBV7-6; d_call: NA
cdr3_nt: TGTGCCAGTTCGTACGGCGGTGATGCCTACGAGCAGTACTTC; cdr3_aa: CASSYGGDAYEQYF; j_call: TRBJ2-7; clone_size: NA; v_call: TRBV19; d_call: NA
cdr3_nt: TGTGCCAGCGGATCAGACAGGAACACTGAAGCTTTCTTT; cdr3_aa: CASGSDRNTEAFF; j_call: TRBJ1-1; clone_size: once; v_call: TRBV9; d_call: NA
cdr3_nt: TGTGCCAGCGGGGAGCCGGGACTAGCGGCCTACGAGCAGTACTTC; cdr3_aa: CASGEPGLAAYEQYF; j_call: TRBJ2-7; clone_size: NA; v_call: TRBV11-2; d_call: TRBD2
cdr3_nt: TGTGCCAGCAGCGTAGCTGGACATGACCGAAACAATGAGCAGTTCTTC; cdr3_aa: CASSVAGHDRNNEQFF; j_call: TRBJ2-1; clone_size: NA; v_call: TRBV9; d_call: NA
cdr3_nt: TGCAGCGTGTGGGGACTAGCGGGATACAATGAGCAGTTCTTC; cdr3_aa: CSVWGLAGYNEQFF; j_call: TRBJ2-1; clone_size: NA; v_call: TRBV29-1; d_call: TRBD2
cdr3_nt: TGTGCCAGCAGTTCCTATTATAGCAATCAGCCCCAGCATTTT; cdr3_aa: CASSSYYSNQPQHF; j_call: TRBJ1-5; clone_size: NA; v_call: TRBV6-5; d_call: NA
cdr3_nt: TGTGCCAGCAGTGAACCATCTAGCGGGGGCAACAATGAGCAGTTCTTC; cdr3_aa: CASSEPSSGGNNEQFF; j_call: TRBJ2-1; clone_size: few; v_call: TRBV6-1; d_call: TRBD2
cdr3_nt: TGTGCCAGCAGCCCTTTGGCGGGAGTGGGAGAGACCCAGTACTTC; cdr3_aa: CASSPLAGVGETQYF; j_call: TRBJ2-5; clone_size: once; v_call: TRBV3-1/TRBV3-2; d_call: TRBD2
cdr3_nt: TGTGCCAGTAGGCCGCCGGGCCGCGGGGGTAGTGAAAAACTGTTTTTT; cdr3_aa: CASRPPGRGGSEKLFF; j_call: TRBJ1-4; clone_size: NA; v_call: TRBV19; d_call: NA
cdr3_nt: TGCGCCAGCAGCCAAGTTACCGGGGGGGGCCTAGAGCAGTTCTTC; cdr3_aa: CASSQVTGGGLEQFF; j_call: TRBJ2-1; clone_size: NA; v_call: TRBV4-3; d_call: TRBD2
cdr3_nt: TGCGCCAGCAGCCAAGTAGGTCTAGCTTCAGATACGCAGTATTTT; cdr3_aa: CASSQVGLASDTQYF; j_call: TRBJ2-3; clone_size: NA; v_call: TRBV4-1; d_call: NA
cdr3_nt: TGTGCCAGCAGCCCCACTGGAGGGGTCAATCAGCCCCAGCATTTT; cdr3_aa: CASSPTGGVNQPQHF; j_call: TRBJ1-5; clone_size: NA; v_call: TRBV7-9; d_call: NA